These 9 T cell receptor beta chains were sequenced from one sample in a study of technical replicates of blood from several donors. This table comes from immunoSEQ multiplex PCR, and its TCRdb copy is limited to in-frame clones, with some not included. Of over 85,000 clones in the sample, almost 97% were seen once. The sample taken for sequencing was T cells isolated from PBMCs. These receptor sequences come from a human donor in good health.

The chain couples TRBV10-2 to TRBJ2-1; D is possibly TRBD2 (6 bases). Germline lookup yields CDR1 WSHSY and CDR2 SAAADI. CDR3 length: 16 amino acids. Trimming removed 6 bases from V and 0 bases from J, with 15 bases in between. The CDR3 spells CASRRTPGDSYNEQFF. CDR3 DNA sequence: TGCGCCAGCAGAAGAACCCCGGGAGACTCCTACAATGAGCAGTTCTTC.

The chain recombines TRBV7-2 with TRBJ2-1, with 7 bases fitting TRBD2. The junction had 8 bases not matched to a gene; V was cut back by 5 bases and J by 13 bases. Germline lookup yields CDR1 SGHTA and CDR2 FQGNSA. This CDR3 spans 12 amino acids. The CDR3, as DNA: TGTGCCAGCAGCGTCTCTAGCGGACCACAGTTCTTC. It specifies CASSVSSGPQFF.

Only one count was recorded for this clone. This chain uses TRBV29-1 with TRBJ2-7, with 7 bases identical to TRBD1. This CDR3 is 13 amino acids long. From germline, CDR1 is SQVTM and CDR2 ANQGSEA. J lost 5 bases, V lost 6 bases, and 10 bases had no gene match. Here the CDR3 reads CSVLGGAFNEQYF. DNA for the CDR3: TGCAGCGTCTTAGGGGGCGCCTTCAACGAGCAGTACTTC.

This clone was counted a single time. The chain employs TRBV7-8 and TRBJ1-1; D possibly corresponds to TRBD1 (6 bases). CDR1 is SGHVS and CDR2 is FQNEAQ in the germline V gene. V shed 1 base and J shed 3 bases, with 12 bases lying between them. This CDR3 contains 15 residues. DNA for the CDR3: TGTGCCAGCAGCTTAGATTGGGCAGGGGACACTGAAGCTTTCTTT. Amino acids: CASSLDWAGDTEAFF.

The chain couples TRBV4-1 to TRBJ1-5; possible D gene TRBD1, 5 bases. CDR1 is MGHRA and CDR2 is YSYEKL in the germline V gene. The CDR3 has 14 amino acids. Trimming removed 0 bases from V and 6 bases from J, with 9 bases in between. The CDR3 sequence: CASSQEGGSQPQHF. The CDR3 bases are TGCGCCAGCAGCCAAGAGGGGGGGAGTCAGCCCCAGCATTTT.

The chain has TRBV6-5 and TRBJ2-1; 7 nucleotides line up with TRBD1. Looked up from germline, CDR1 is MNHEY and CDR2 is SVGAGI. V was clipped by 4 bases and J by 5 bases; unmatched bases: 5. The CDR3 runs 14 residues. CDR3 sequence reads: CASSFGQANNEQFF. In DNA form, the CDR3 reads TGTGCCAGCAGTTTCGGACAGGCCAACAATGAGCAGTTCTTC.

The rearrangement links TRBV15 to TRBJ1-6; 10 nucleotides line up with TRBD1. Germline CDR1 is LNHNV and CDR2 is YYDKDF (reference sequence). V was pared by 0 bases and J by 7 bases, with 3 bases of the junction left unmatched. The length of the CDR3 is 16 residues. CDR3 sequence (DNA): TGTGCCACCAGCAGAGAGGGGGGACAGGGGAATTCACCCCTCCACTTT. This translates into CATSREGGQGNSPLHF.

This sequence joins TRBV25-1 and TRBJ1-2; 8 bases map to TRBD1. The V gene end was trimmed by 4 bases and the J gene end by 8 bases; junction bases not matched to a gene: 9. Germline V CDR1 and CDR2: MGHDK, SYGVNS. The CDR3 covers 14 residues. CDR3 sequence (DNA): TGTGCCAGCAGTGCGAGACAGGGGCTCGACGGCTACACCTTC. It codes for CASSARQGLDGYTF.

The genes are TRBV19 and TRBJ2-1; a weak D match, TRBD2 (5 bases). CDR3 length equals 14 residues. Deletions cut 2 bases from V and 7 bases from J, with 12 bases between. Germline CDR1 and CDR2: LNHDA and SQIVND (reference sequence). Here the CDR3 DNA reads TGTGCCAGTAGTATAATTTTCGGAGGAAATGAGCAGTTCTTC. Translation: CASSIIFGGNEQFF.